This TCR beta chain appears in the sequencing data of a study of T cells in localized non-small cell lung cancer. Concerning this clone: What it binds is unknown.

Overall study results and limits: A higher density of T cells in blood coincided with extended overall survival. Appearing in adjacent lung were a median about 50 of the top 100 tumor clones. T cell clonality was highest in uninvolved adjacent lung, above tumor.

Produced via immunoSEQ multiplex PCR; TCRdb's table is partial and in-frame only. The table shows about 82,000 clones, with around three quarters occurring only once. This CDR3 region has 15 residues. Per the germline V gene, CDR1 is SGHRS and CDR2 is YFSETQ. V gave up 1 base and J gave up 4 bases, with 12 bases separating them. The V gene is TRBV5-1, the J gene TRBJ1-5; the D gene is possibly TRBD1 (5 bases). The receptor was isolated from a man aged 40-75 years with stage II squamous cell lung carcinoma. Source: PBMCs, taken before any cancer treatment. The CDR3 region has the DNA TGCGCCAGCAGCTTGTGGGGGAATGGTAATCAGCCCCAGCATTTT. It specifies CASSLWGNGNQPQHF.